What follows are 21 T cell receptor beta chains derived from one specimen sequenced in a study of T cells expressing NK-cell markers. No DNA is given; TCRdb re-called the 5' RACE reads and lists each CDR3 protein once. Across about 150,000 distinct CDR3 sequences, the top ten clones capture around 21% of the sample. Input material: blood T cells: a sorted CD56 or NKG2C T cell subset, CD4+ or CD8+ T cells, or bulk PBMC T cells (not recorded which). These receptors originate from a man aged 18-69 years in good health.

The rearrangement links TRBV12-3 or TRBV12-4 to TRBJ2-1; TCRdb names TRBD2, which stays unverified in the absence of DNA. The CDR3 spans 15 residues. CDR3: CASSFWRGTENEQFF.

The chain recombines TRBV9 with TRBJ2-7; TCRdb calls TRBD1, which cannot be checked without DNA. Looked up from germline, CDR1 is SGDLS and CDR2 is YYNGEE. The CDR3 length is 15 residues. CDR3 amino acids: CASSVGAASSYEQYF.

The chain couples TRBV4-1 to TRBJ2-2; with no DNA, the TCRdb D assignment of TRBD2 cannot be verified. From germline, CDR1 is MGHRA and CDR2 YSYEKL. The CDR3 runs 16 residues. The CDR3 spells CASSLLAGVNTGELFF.

The J gene is TRBJ2-7, the V gene TRBV12-3 or TRBV12-4; TCRdb gives TRBD1 as the D gene, but with no DNA this cannot be confirmed. The CDR3 consists of 16 residues. The CDR3 loop reads CASSLESRAGVNEQYF.

The V gene is TRBV14, the J gene TRBJ2-7; lacking DNA, the TRBD1 call made by TCRdb goes unchecked. Germline CDR1 SGHDN, CDR2 FVKESK. The CDR3 runs 15 residues. The CDR3 loop is CASSQRDRFTYEQYF.

The chain carries TRBV5-6 and TRBJ2-5; TCRdb lists TRBD2, though no DNA is available to test this call. CDR1 and CDR2 (germline): SGHDT, YYEEEE. This CDR3 contains 16 residues. The CDR3 here is CASSLAGASLVGPQYF.

J is TRBJ2-3 and V is TRBV27; no DNA is available, so the TRBD2 call from TCRdb remains unchecked. The germline CDR1 and CDR2 sequences are MNHEY and SMNVEV (reference sequence). CDR3 size: 18 residues. The CDR3 loop is CASRPVIRTSPMGDTQYF.

The chain has TRBV4-2 and TRBJ1-6; TCRdb's D gene call, TRBD1, goes unchecked for lack of DNA. Germline CDR1 LGHNA, CDR2 YNFKEQ. CDR3 length: 16 amino acids. CDR3 region: CASSPGQELYNSPLHF.

The CDR3 reads CASPHGRAGYTDTQYF. The chain employs TRBV7-2 and TRBJ2-3; as DNA is missing, the TRBD2 call by TCRdb cannot be tested. The CDR3 loop spans 16 amino acids. CDR1 is SGHTA and CDR2 is FQGNSA in the germline V gene.

This chain uses TRBV6-5 with TRBJ1-1. Germline CDR1 reads MNHEY; CDR2 reads SVGAGI. CDR3 length: 16 amino acids. CDR3 in amino acids: CASSSESRWFGTEAFF.

This rearrangement joins TRBV5-1 to TRBJ2-1; TCRdb's D gene call, TRBD1, goes unchecked for lack of DNA. CDR1 is SGHRS, CDR2 YFSETQ, per germline. The CDR3 is 15 amino acids. The chain's CDR3 is CASSSGGAAVNEQFF. Full variable domain (remainder filled in from reference TRBV5-1 and TRBJ2-1): KAGVTQTPRYLIKTRGQQVTLSCSPISGHRSVSWYQQTPGQGLQFLFEYFSETQRNKGNFPGRFSGRQFSNSRSEMNVSTLELGDSALYLCASSSGGAAVNEQFFGPGTRLTVL.

The chain recombines TRBV7-9 with TRBJ2-2; the TRBD1 assignment by TCRdb is unverifiable without DNA. The length of the CDR3 is 15 residues. The germline CDR1 and CDR2 sequences are SEHNR and FQNEAQ (reference sequence). CDR3 sequence: CAGSLDQGALGELFF.

This chain uses TRBV5-6 with TRBJ1-1. Germline loops: CDR1 SGHDT, CDR2 YYEEEE. There are 15 residues in the CDR3. The chain's CDR3 is CASSSRFIQYTEAFF.

The chain employs TRBV2 and TRBJ2-2; TCRdb reports TRBD2, a call that lacks DNA to check it against. The CDR3 is made up of 15 amino acids. CDR1 is SNHLY, CDR2 FYNNEI, per germline. The CDR3 is CASSEPAGYTGELFF.

V gene TRBV3-1 combines with J gene TRBJ2-7; TCRdb outputs TRBD2, but without DNA this stays unchecked. CDR3 size: 16 residues. The germline V gene encodes CDR1 LGHDT and CDR2 YNNKEL (reference sequence). The CDR3 loop is CASSPWTSGGIYEQYF.

The chain links TRBV25-1 to TRBJ1-1. CDR3 length: 11 residues. The V gene's germline CDR1 is MGHDK and CDR2 SYGVNS. The chain's CDR3 is CATRVRTEAFF.

CDR3 sequence reads: CASSVPGTVEAFF. The chain recombines TRBV28 with TRBJ1-1; the TRBD1 assignment by TCRdb is unverifiable without DNA. CDR3 length equals 13 residues. The V gene's germline CDR1 is MDHEN and CDR2 SYDVKM. The variable domain in full, completed from reference TRBV28 and TRBJ1-1, reads DVKVTQSSRYLVKRTGEKVFLECVQDMDHENMFWYRQDPGLGLRLIYFSYDVKMKEKGDIPEGYSVSREKKERFSLILESASTNQTSMYLCASSVPGTVEAFFGQGTRLTVV.

The rearrangement joins TRBV12-3 or TRBV12-4 to TRBJ1-1. The CDR3 has 14 amino acids. The CDR3 spells CASSSDLKNTEAFF.

V gene TRBV11-2 combines with J gene TRBJ2-7; TCRdb calls TRBD1, which cannot be checked without DNA. Germline values: CDR1 SGHAT, CDR2 FQNNGV. The CDR3 runs to 15 residues. The CDR3: CASSLEAGILYEQYF.

V usage is TRBV29-1 and J usage is TRBJ2-3; the D call from TCRdb, TRBD1, cannot be confirmed without DNA. Germline V gene lookup returns CDR1 SQVTM and CDR2 ANQGSEA. The CDR3 covers 13 residues. The CDR3 spells CSVETGSADTQYF.

V gene TRBV6-1 combines with J gene TRBJ1-2. Germline-derived CDR1 and CDR2 are MNHNS and SASEGT. The CDR3 consists of 13 residues. The CDR3 reads CASSEEAGYGYTF.